The subject of this entry is one T cell receptor beta chain. Its antigen is still unknown. This entry is derived from a study of CD8 T cells in ankylosing spondylitis. One entry per CDR3 protein results from TCRdb running MiXCR on the 5' RACE reads. The data contain approximately 550,000 distinct CDR3 sequences, over 9.5% of them seen just once; the ten biggest clones take up about 6.5%. Germline CDR1 is SNHLY and CDR2 is FYNNEI. This CDR3 has 15 residues. Deletions cut 0 bases from V and 8 bases from J, with 13 bases between. Study results and caveats: Ankylosing spondylitis blood appeared to carry a characteristic TCR beta motif of roughly eight highly homologous variants.

The chain links TRBV2 to TRBJ1-4, with D unclear. The sample taken for sequencing was blood, either unsorted or a sorted T cell fraction (not recorded which). The sequence was collected from a male donor with ankylosing spondylitis. The DNA of the CDR3 is TGTGCCAGCAGTGAAGCTATTGGGGTCGGGGAAAAACTGTTTTTT. It codes for CASSEAIGVGEKLFF.